Sequencing of this TCR beta chain was carried out in a study of blood T cell repertoires in COVID-19. Study background: Spain, Italy and the United States supplied samples that represented acute and convalescent COVID-19. T cells, B-cell-depleted T cells, or PBMCs provided the cDNA or gDNA that served as material.

Authors' methods: Amplification of reference gene primers was used by the study to estimate nucleated cell counts. Generated by immunoSEQ multiplex PCR, the TCRdb table keeps only in-frame clones and is missing some. That table furnishes V, J and clone size, whereas the DNA furnished D and trimming. The sample lists 380,000 or so clones, roughly 80% occurring once. CDR3 length equals 14 residues. Germline V gene lookup returns CDR1 LGHDT and CDR2 YNNKEL (reference sequence). V was clipped by 1 base and J by 4 bases, with 10 bases between them. Sequenced material: peripheral blood. The receptor was isolated from a human donor with acute or convalescent COVID-19. The donor label of this sample is uncertain. The chain combines TRBV3-1 (or the pseudogene TRBV3-2) with TRBJ1-2; possibly TRBD1 for D (6 bases). In DNA, the CDR3 is TGTGCCAGCAGCCAAGGGACAGCCTTCTATGGCTACACCTTC. Translated, it gives CASSQGTAFYGYTF.